Listed here are 9 T cell receptor beta chains from one sample, sequenced in a study of CD8+ T cells in alopecia areata. In each case, RNA was isolated and then reverse transcribed into cDNA as the sequencing template. Here immunoSEQ multiplex PCR was the method, and the copy in TCRdb shows in-frame clones only, minus some. The sample shows 110,000 or so clones, 45% to 70% of them seen only once. Sequenced input: CD8+ T cells sorted from blood. The receptors were gathered from a human donor in good health.

In its sample, this clone was seen a few times. The rearrangement links TRBV27 to TRBJ1-2; D possibly corresponds to TRBD1 (5 bases). The CDR3 consists of 12 residues. In germline, CDR1 is MNHEY, CDR2 SMNVEV (reference sequence). Trimming took off 9 bases at V and 6 bases at J, with 14 bases between the two ends. The CDR3 here is CASPLREDGYTF. The CDR3 region has the DNA TGTGCCAGTCCCCTCAGGGAGGATGGCTACACCTTC.

The V gene is TRBV13, the J gene TRBJ2-1, with D perhaps matching TRBD2 (6 bases). The V end was cut by 5 bases, the J end by 5 bases, with 13 bases between. Germline V gene data show CDR1 as PRHDT and CDR2 as FYEKMQ (reference sequence). The CDR3 is 14 amino acids. The CDR3 sequence: CASSPGGPNNEQFF. CDR3 sequence (DNA): TGTGCCAGCAGCCCCGGGGGACCGAACAATGAGCAGTTCTTC.

The chain links TRBV9 to TRBJ2-3, with 7 positions matching TRBD2. The V gene end was trimmed by 1 base and the J gene end by 0 bases; junction bases not matched to a gene: 14. The CDR3 runs to 19 residues. CDR1 and CDR2 (germline): SGDLS, YYNGEE. CDR3 nucleotides: TGTGCCAGCAGCGTATACCCCTTAACGAGCGGGGCTAGCACAGATACGCAGTATTTT. It is translated as CASSVYPLTSGASTDTQYF.

V gene TRBV6-4 combines with J gene TRBJ2-2, with 8 bases lining up with TRBD2. CDR3 size: 16 residues. V lost 0 bases to trimming and J lost 4 bases; unmatched junction nucleotides: 4. Looked up from germline, CDR1 is MRHNA and CDR2 is SNTAGT. As DNA, the CDR3 is TGTGCCAGCAGTGACTCCCCAAGCGGGGGCACCGGGGAGCTGTTTTTT. Residues: CASSDSPSGGTGELFF.

V and J are TRBV27 and TRBJ2-7, with unresolved D. This CDR3 has 13 residues. Per germline, CDR1 MNHEY and CDR2 SMNVEV (reference sequence). The V end was cut by 2 bases, the J end by 0 bases, with 5 bases between. The CDR3 nucleotides read TGTGCCAGCAGTTTAGGTCGCTCCTACGAGCAGTACTTC. Translated, it gives CASSLGRSYEQYF.

The CDR3 bases are TGTGCCAGCAGCTTTAGCGGGGGATTTTACAATGAGCAGTTCTTC. Its protein is CASSFSGGFYNEQFF. The chain has TRBV11-1 and TRBJ2-1; 9 bases are a match to TRBD2. In germline, CDR1 is SGHAT, CDR2 FQDESV (reference sequence). The CDR3 totals 15 residues. Unmatched junction bases numbered 4, after V lost 3 bases and J lost 4 bases.

This clone was seen only a few times. The chain carries TRBV29-1 and TRBJ1-5, with D hard to call. CDR1 is SQVTM, CDR2 ANQGSEA, per germline. This CDR3 has 13 amino acids. The V and J ends lost 0 bases and 3 bases respectively, with 6 bases between them. In DNA form, the CDR3 reads TGCAGCGTTGAAGAAGGGTACAATCAGCCCCAGCATTTT. Encoded protein: CSVEEGYNQPQHF.

The gene calls are TRBV9 and TRBJ2-2; D unresolved. Germline V gives CDR1 SGDLS, CDR2 YYNGEE. Trimming pared 4 bases from V and 3 bases from J, leaving 4 bases between. The CDR3 is made up of 12 amino acids. CDR3 region: CASSPDTGELFF. The DNA for the CDR3 is TGTGCCAGCAGCCCAGACACCGGGGAGCTGTTTTTT.

The chain combines TRBV29-1 with TRBJ2-7; D is unclear. V lost 4 bases and J 3 bases, leaving 7 bases between the germline ends. The germline gives CDR1 SQVTM, CDR2 ANQGSEA. The CDR3 length is 11 residues. In nucleotides, the CDR3 is TGCAGCGTTGTGGACGGCTACGAGCAGTACTTC. This sequence encodes CSVVDGYEQYF.